This record covers a single TCR beta chain. Its antigen is currently unknown. V gave up 1 base and J gave up 4 bases, with 13 bases separating them. CDR3 size: 15 residues. Germline CDR1 and CDR2: SGHNT and YYREEE (reference sequence). The entry originates in a study of Ad26.COV2.S vaccination and SARS-CoV-2 variants. Background on the study: Ad26.COV2.S, an intramuscular injection, was given once or twice 56 days apart.

Sequenced by immunoSEQ multiplex PCR; TCRdb stores in-frame clones only, minus some. The sample lists a few hundred thousand clones, 85% to 90% occurring once. Whole-study results and caveats: People given the vaccine had a wider spike-specific TCR breadth than placebo recipients did.

Treatment given: some 20 received Ad26.COV2.S at low or high dose, single or two shots; about five received placebo; per-sample allocation not given. Repertoires come from day 63 after the first vaccine or placebo injection. Participants' vaccine, an Ad26 vector, delivered Wuhan-strain SARS-CoV-2 spike. The receptor's source is a person aged 18-60 years who received the Ad26.COV2.S COVID-19 vaccine or a placebo. This rearrangement joins TRBV5-4 to TRBJ2-3; D is unresolved. Sample: peripheral blood, taken in a trial of Ad26.COV2.S vaccine versus placebo. This CDR3 reads CASSLQAERADTQYF. CDR3 nucleotide sequence: TGTGCCAGCAGCTTGCAGGCGGAGCGAGCAGATACGCAGTATTTT. The whole variable domain, filled in from reference TRBV5-4 and TRBJ2-3, reads ETGVTQSPTHLIKTRGQQVTLRCSSQSGHNTVSWYQQALGQGPQFIFQYYREEENGRGNFPPRFSGLQFPNYSSELNVNALELDDSALYLCASSLQAERADTQYFGPGTRLTVL.